These T cell receptor beta chains were read from a single sample in a study of T cells in Graves' hyperthyroidism and ophthalmopathy. Each CDR3 protein is one row after TCRdb ran MiXCR on the multiplex PCR reads. The sample has some 550,000 distinct CDR3 sequences; 15% to 20% are singletons. Sequences were obtained from blood. These receptors all stem from a woman aged 35 to 49 with Graves' ophthalmopathy. Both conserved end residues are part of each CDR3.

v_call	cdr3_aa
TRBV2	CASIGQGERTEAFF
TRBV20-1	CSARGQADNEQFF
TRBV3-1	CASSLSGGSNNEQFF
TRBV4-2	CASSQDTRGGKNTEAFF
TRBV6-5	CASSSTGDALGNQPQHF
TRBV20-1	CSAIDSSGAYNEQFF
TRBV5-1	CASSPTPQTSYEQYF
TRBV28	CASSLTVQVDGYTF
TRBV18	CASSPGLTVDIQYF
TRBV29-1	CSVEVLVNTEAFF
TRBV19	CAEGQTNTGELFF
TRBV20-1	CSARGDRGNQPQHF
TRBV9	CASSVEGQTEAFF
TRBV6-1	CASIMDSPGNTIYF
TRBV30	CAWSVFGGRTQYF
TRBV6-1	CASSEIAVYQPQHF
TRBV11-2	CASSRFGGGNEKLFF
TRBV2	CATDTGGTRGTIYF
TRBV28	CASSFLAAVGDTQYF
TRBV20-1	CSARLQGPDYGYTF
TRBV10-3	CAIRSPGTGAYEQYF
TRBV6-1	CASSSTGQSPYEQYF
TRBV6-6	CASSYLSNRGRDGYTF
TRBV29-1	CSVTRTSGPYNEQFF
TRBV20-1	CSARDPSSGGSYNEQFF
TRBV9	CASSLGGFETQYF
TRBV20-1	CSARITGIHEQYF
TRBV9	CASSVTGSSYNEQFF
TRBV19	CASSANPGNEQFF
TRBV18	CASSPVSNSYEQYF
TRBV2	CASTPGHSLGSYEQYF
TRBV18	CASSPRTGYQETQYF
TRBV20-1	CSTGKGNTEAFF
TRBV10-3	CAISGDKATYEQYF
TRBV19	CASNRRQGPGEKLFF
TRBV30	CAWDRGHYEQFF
TRBV18	CASSPDGVAQAFF
TRBV7-9	CASSYSTAKGAGFYNEQFF
TRBV6-5	CASSYDGTNQPQHF
TRBV5-1	CASSLGWAGNTGELFF
TRBV20-1	CSARTSGSLHEQYF
TRBV7-9	CAVVGGGSSYNEQFF
TRBV20-1	CSAREASGGWVADTQYF
TRBV5-1	CASRAGGDTQYF
TRBV4-1	CASSQGSSGSSFYEQYF
TRBV28	CASSLWGRGVHYEQYF
TRBV19	CASSNPGTVRSTEAFF
TRBV7-9	CASSDERFSPLHF
TRBV12-3/TRBV12-4	CASSRFWKSGANVLTF
TRBV20-1	CSATRDSNYEQYF
TRBV9	CASSAPTSGGEQFF
TRBV10-1	CASSENSNTEAFF
TRBV24-1	CATSDPTTGSNQPQHF
TRBV6-1	CASSPRGYDSNQPQHF
TRBV10-3	CAISERDRRYGYTF
TRBV30	CAWIGRTGGADTQYF
TRBV6-2/TRBV6-3	CASSPRWTSGRRATDTQYF
TRBV18	CASPLAGSSTGELFF
TRBV20-1	CSARLNPSAAYEQYF
TRBV11-1	CASSQDSVNEQFF